A selection of T cell receptor beta chains follows, all from one sample in a study of blood T cell repertoires in COVID-19. Sequencing used immunoSEQ multiplex PCR; TCRdb keeps in-frame clones, though not all of them. The sample includes under 250,000 clones, less than 90% seen only once; the top ten take under 0.9%. Sequences were obtained from peripheral blood. The receptors derive from a man aged 40-49 years with acute or convalescent COVID-19. Each CDR3 is given with its conserved first and last residue. A D gene is named only where the DNA matches it firmly. Clone size is not always given. Where it is, it says once, few, many or a class for expanded clones.

len	v_gene	abundance	j_gene	d_gene	CDR3nt	CDR3aa
14	TRBV6-5	-	TRBJ2-7	-	TGTGCCAGCAGCTTCCGGGGGATCTCCTACGAGCAGTACTTC	CASSFRGISYEQYF
15	TRBV6-5	-	TRBJ1-4	-	TGTGCCAGCAGTACTGGCTATCAATCAGGGGAAAAACTGTTTTTT	CASSTGYQSGEKLFF
13	TRBV27	-	TRBJ2-5	-	TGTGCCAGCAGTCCCGGGTTGGAGGAGACCCAGTACTTC	CASSPGLEETQYF
17	TRBV4-2	-	TRBJ2-3	-	TGTGCCAGCAGCCCCGAGGGGGAGGGGAAAGGTAGTGATACGCAGTATTTT	CASSPEGEGKGSDTQYF
15	TRBV7-2	-	TRBJ2-7	TRBD2	TGTGCCAGCAGCAAAGGATGGGCGGGAGCCTACGAGCAGTACTTC	CASSKGWAGAYEQYF
12	TRBV9	-	TRBJ1-1	-	TGTGCCAGCAGCGACAGGGATACTGAAGCTTTCTTT	CASSDRDTEAFF
15	TRBV18	-	TRBJ2-7	-	TGTGCCAGCTCACCCCGGGACACTTGGTCCGGCGAGCAGTACTTC	CASSPRDTWSGEQYF
15	TRBV21-1	-	TRBJ1-2	-	TGTGCCAGCAGCCTCGAGGGCGGGGCTAACTATGGCTACACCTTC	CASSLEGGANYGYTF
15	TRBV5-1	-	TRBJ2-3	-	TGCGCCAGCAGCTTGTCCGTGGGGGCGGGAGATACGCAGTATTTT	CASSLSVGAGDTQYF
13	TRBV6-4	-	TRBJ2-1	-	TGTGCCAGCAGTGACCCCACACGGCGGGAGCAGTTCTTC	CASSDPTRREQFF
17	TRBV3-1/TRBV3-2	once	TRBJ2-4	-	TGTGCCAGCAGCCAAGCATCTTGGGGAAGGGGCCCAAACATTCAGTACTTC	CASSQASWGRGPNIQYF
14	TRBV10-3	-	TRBJ2-5	-	TGTGCCATCAGTTCGGACAACACCCAAGAGACCCAGTACTTC	CAISSDNTQETQYF
13	TRBV30	once	TRBJ1-3	-	TGTGCCTGGATGGGAGGCCCTGGAAACACCATATATTTT	CAWMGGPGNTIYF
15	TRBV7-2	-	TRBJ2-7	TRBD2	TGTGCCAGCAGCTCGGGACTAGCGGGAGGGCACGAGCAGTACTTC	CASSSGLAGGHEQYF
15	TRBV13	once	TRBJ1-4	TRBD1	TGTGCCAGCAGCTTAGGAGACAGGGAAGGGGAAAAACTGTTTTTT	CASSLGDREGEKLFF
14	TRBV7-2	-	TRBJ2-1	TRBD2	TGTGCCAGCAGCTTCCCCGGGACTAGCTATGAGCAGTTCTTC	CASSFPGTSYEQFF
19	TRBV7-9	-	TRBJ2-1	-	TGTGCCAGCAGCTTAGGCCAGGGGGCTAGCGGACCAAACTACAATGAGCAGTTCTTC	CASSLGQGASGPNYNEQFF
14	TRBV7-3	-	TRBJ2-3	TRBD2	TGTGCCAGCAGCCCGGGACTATTCACAGATACGCAGTATTTT	CASSPGLFTDTQYF
18	TRBV4-1	-	TRBJ2-7	-	TGCGCCAGCAGCCAAGAAGTAATAGGGGACATAGGATCCTACGAGCAGTACTTC	CASSQEVIGDIGSYEQYF
14	TRBV9	once	TRBJ1-1	TRBD1	TGTGCCAGCAGCGAGGAGACAGGGAGCACTGAAGCTTTCTTT	CASSEETGSTEAFF
16	TRBV2	-	TRBJ1-5	TRBD1	TGTGCCAGCAGACAGACAGGGGGCGAGGGCAATCAGCCCCAGCATTTT	CASRQTGGEGNQPQHF
14	TRBV3-1/TRBV3-2	-	TRBJ2-7	TRBD2	TGTGCCAGCAGCCCAGCGGGGGGGCCGAGGGAGCAGTACTTC	CASSPAGGPREQYF
13	TRBV29-1	-	TRBJ1-1	-	TGCAGCGTTGACAGGGCTTCGAACACTGAAGCTTTCTTT	CSVDRASNTEAFF
14	TRBV6-5	-	TRBJ2-5	TRBD1	TGTGCCAGCGACGCCGGGACAGTCCAAGAGACCCAGTACTTC	CASDAGTVQETQYF
14	TRBV2	once	TRBJ2-3	TRBD1	TGTGCCAGCAGCCAGACAGGGCCCACAGATACGCAGTATTTT	CASSQTGPTDTQYF